These 21 T cell receptor beta chains originate from one sample sequenced in a study of technical replicates of blood from a few donors. Clones were read by immunoSEQ multiplex PCR, and TCRdb kept only the in-frame ones, dropping some. The sample has 85,000 or so clones, roughly 94% seen once. The sequencing sample was made of T cells isolated from PBMCs. These receptors were obtained from a human donor in good health.

This chain connects TRBV27 to TRBJ1-6; D is unclear. CDR3 length equals 13 residues. CDR1 and CDR2 from the germline V gene are MNHEY and SMNVEV (reference sequence). Trimming cost V 6 bases and J 9 bases, with 12 bases left between them. The CDR3: CASSEFSGSPLHF. Written as DNA, the CDR3 is TGTGCCAGCAGCGAATTTAGTGGTTCACCCCTCCACTTT.

The V gene is TRBV5-1, the J gene TRBJ2-6; a possible D gene is TRBD1 (5 bases). This CDR3 is 15 amino acids long. Trimming stripped 4 bases from V and 2 bases from J, with 10 bases between. Germline CDR1 SGHRS, CDR2 YFSETQ. CDR3 sequence: CASSPDSAGANVLTF. Here the CDR3 DNA reads TGCGCCAGCAGCCCTGACAGCGCTGGGGCCAACGTCCTGACTTTC.

The gene calls are TRBV27 and TRBJ2-7; TRBD2 matches at 10 bases. CDR1 MNHEY and CDR2 SMNVEV come from the germline V gene (reference sequence). This CDR3 is built from 17 residues. Unmatched junction bases numbered 13, after V lost 6 bases and J lost 2 bases. The DNA of the CDR3 is TGTGCCAGCAGCCAGAAGGGTCCCGGGACTAGCGCCTACGAGCAGTACTTC. Translated, it gives CASSQKGPGTSAYEQYF.

The chain recombines TRBV6-4 with TRBJ2-7; 9 bases are a match to TRBD2. The CDR3 covers 13 residues. CDR1 is MRHNA and CDR2 is SNTAGT in the germline V gene. V dropped 5 bases and J dropped 7; count of bases not matched to a gene: 6. CDR3 nucleotides: TGTGCCAGCAGTCTCAGCGGGGGGACTGAGCAGTACTTC. Residues: CASSLSGGTEQYF.

The rearrangement joins TRBV25-1 to TRBJ2-7; 7 positions agree with TRBD1. The CDR3 sequence is 13 residues long. The germline gives CDR1 MGHDK, CDR2 SYGVNS. J was trimmed by 1 base and V by 5 bases; bases with no gene match: 2. Here the CDR3 reads CASSPDRSYEQYF. For the CDR3, the DNA is TGTGCCAGCAGTCCGGACAGGTCCTACGAGCAGTACTTC.

This clone came up once. This chain uses TRBV4-1 with TRBJ2-1; D may be TRBD2 (6 bases). CDR1 and CDR2 from the germline V gene are MGHRA and YSYEKL. The CDR3 sequence is 15 residues long. The V gene lost 4 bases and the J gene lost 2 bases, with 12 bases spanning the gap. CDR3 in DNA: TGCGCCAGCAGCCCTCCTAGCGCACCCTACAATGAGCAGTTCTTC. Amino acid sequence: CASSPPSAPYNEQFF.

The chain uses TRBV6-1 and TRBJ2-7; D unresolved. The germline CDR1 and CDR2 sequences are MNHNS and SASEGT. The CDR3 is made up of 12 amino acids. Trimming took off 5 bases at V and 6 bases at J, with 11 bases between the two ends. The CDR3 sequence is CASSPPLGEQYF. The CDR3 DNA follows: TGTGCCAGCAGTCCCCCCCTCGGCGAGCAGTACTTC.

This chain connects TRBV27 to TRBJ1-1; D unclear. V was pared by 5 bases and J by 1 base, with 11 bases between. There are 14 residues in the CDR3. Germline values: CDR1 MNHEY, CDR2 SMNVEV (reference sequence). CDR3 residues: CASSPGMANTEAFF. The CDR3 nucleotides read TGTGCCAGCAGTCCCGGGATGGCGAACACTGAAGCTTTCTTT.

The rearrangement joins TRBV5-1 to TRBJ2-7; the match to TRBD2 covers 8 bases. V gave up 6 bases and J gave up 6 bases; unmatched junction bases: 2. The CDR3 is made up of 11 amino acids. Germline values: CDR1 SGHRS, CDR2 YFSETQ. In DNA, the CDR3 is TGCGCCAGCACCGGGACTAGCGAGCAGTACTTC. It encodes CASTGTSEQYF.

Notes on this clone: At the DNA level, this CDR3 is encoded by other sequences in the same sample as well. V and J are TRBV10-1 and TRBJ1-1; D may be TRBD1 (5 bases). The ends were cut back, 2 bases at V and 4 bases at J, with 8 bases in the middle. The length of the CDR3 is 13 residues. The V gene's germline CDR1 is WNHNN and CDR2 SYGVQD (reference sequence). CDR3 protein: CASSERGGTEAFF. CDR3 bases: TGCGCCAGCAGTGAGCGGGGGGGCACTGAAGCTTTCTTT.

The V gene is TRBV9, the J gene TRBJ1-3; TRBD1 is a possible D gene (6 bases). CDR1 and CDR2 (germline): SGDLS, YYNGEE. The V gene lost 4 bases and the J gene lost 0 bases, with 11 bases spanning the gap. This CDR3 is built from 15 residues. The CDR3 DNA sequence: TGTGCCAGCAGCCGAGAGGGACACTCTGGAAACACCATATATTTT. Its protein product is CASSREGHSGNTIYF. Full variable domain (missing parts from reference TRBV9 and TRBJ1-3): DSGVTQTPKHLITATGQRVTLRCSPRSGDLSVYWYQQSLDQGLQFLIQYYNGEERAKGNILERFSAQQFPDLHSELNLSSLELGDSALYFCASSREGHSGNTIYFGEGSWLTVV.

This chain links TRBV2 with TRBJ2-7; a possible D gene is TRBD1 (6 bases). Germline V lookup: CDR1 SNHLY, CDR2 FYNNEI. The CDR3 runs to 15 residues. Trimming stripped 6 bases from V and 2 bases from J, with 17 bases between. CDR3 in amino acids: CASRYNRVGTYEQYF. In DNA, the CDR3 is TGTGCCAGCAGGTACAACAGGGTTGGTACCTACGAGCAGTACTTC.

J is TRBJ2-7 and V is TRBV27; no clear D gene. CDR1 is MNHEY and CDR2 is SMNVEV in the germline V gene (reference sequence). There are 13 residues in the CDR3. Between the trimmed V and J ends, which lost 1 base and 4 bases, there was a span of 8 bases. Written as DNA, the CDR3 is TGTGCCAGCAGTTTATTTGCGGCATACGAGCAGTACTTC. It translates to CASSLFAAYEQYF.

This chain uses TRBV10-1 with TRBJ1-1, with D tentatively TRBD1 (6 bases). The germline CDR1 and CDR2 sequences are WNHNN and SYGVQD (reference sequence). The CDR3 consists of 14 residues. The germline V and J ends were trimmed by 6 bases and 1 base, with 12 bases remaining between them. The CDR3 loop is CASRQGVENTEAFF. The CDR3 DNA reads as TGCGCCAGCAGACAGGGTGTAGAGAACACTGAAGCTTTCTTT.

This clone was observed once. The genes are TRBV28 and TRBJ1-5; perhaps TRBD1 as D (6 bases). V dropped 6 bases and J dropped 13 bases, with 25 bases sitting between them. Germline V gives CDR1 MDHEN, CDR2 SYDVKM. The CDR3 sequence is 15 residues long. The chain's CDR3 is CASSRTAHESRAQHF. The CDR3 nucleotides read TGTGCCAGCAGCAGGACAGCTCATGAGAGTAGGGCACAGCATTTT. Full variable domain (remainder filled in from reference TRBV28 and TRBJ1-5): DVKVTQSSRYLVKRTGEKVFLECVQDMDHENMFWYRQDPGLGLRLIYFSYDVKMKEKGDIPEGYSVSREKKERFSLILESASTNQTSMYLCASSRTAHESRAQHFGDGTRLSIL.

V usage is TRBV4-1 and J usage is TRBJ2-7, with 7 bases matching TRBD1. This CDR3 is 18 amino acids long. The J segment lost 7 bases and the V segment lost 1 base, leaving 19 bases of the junction unmatched. CDR1 and CDR2 from the germline V gene are MGHRA and YSYEKL. The CDR3 DNA reads TGCGCCAGCAGCCAAGCCCTTCCCATTTTCCGGGGACAGCCAGAGCAGTACTTC. Translated: CASSQALPIFRGQPEQYF.

This clone was counted between two and nine times. The chain links TRBV19 to TRBJ1-1; D is perhaps TRBD1 (5 bases). CDR1 LNHDA and CDR2 SQIVND come from the germline V gene (reference sequence). Deletions cut 1 base from V and 4 bases from J, with 10 bases between. The CDR3 is 14 amino acids. CDR3 coding DNA: TGTGCCAGTAGTATAGGGGAAACAGGCACTGAAGCTTTCTTT. This sequence encodes CASSIGETGTEAFF.

The genes are TRBV4-1 and TRBJ1-2; D is undetermined. Deletions cut 1 base from V and 5 bases from J, with 17 bases between. Looked up from germline, CDR1 is MGHRA and CDR2 is YSYEKL. The CDR3 is 16 residues long. CDR3 nucleotides: TGCGCCAGCAGCCAAGCCTCCCGAATGAGGCTTTATGGCTACACCTTC. Its translation is CASSQASRMRLYGYTF.

The V call is TRBV5-5, the J call TRBJ2-3; tentative D call: TRBD2 (6 bases). Trimming took 1 base from V and 8 from J, leaving 17 bases between them. Per the germline V gene, CDR1 is SGHKS and CDR2 is YYEKEE (reference sequence). CDR3 length: 15 residues. The CDR3 loop is CASSLWGGSAVTQYF. The CDR3, as DNA: TGTGCCAGCAGCTTGTGGGGAGGATCTGCGGTTACGCAGTATTTT.

V usage is TRBV7-9 and J usage is TRBJ2-3; the D gene is possibly TRBD1 (6 bases). The ends were cut back, 5 bases at V and 1 base at J, with 13 bases in the middle. Germline CDR1 SEHNR, CDR2 FQNEAQ (reference sequence). The CDR3 consists of 15 residues. CDR3: CASSPPGDRTDTQYF. CDR3 nucleotide sequence: TGTGCCAGCAGCCCCCCAGGGGACCGCACAGATACGCAGTATTTT. The whole variable domain, remainder taken from reference TRBV7-9 and TRBJ2-3, is DTGVSQNPRHKITKRGQNVTFRCDPISEHNRLYWYRQTLGQGPEFLTYFQNEAQLEKSRLLSDRFSAERPKGSFSTLEIQRTEQGDSAMYLCASSPPGDRTDTQYFGPGTRLTVL.

This chain links TRBV4-1 with TRBJ1-4, with 12 nucleotides matching TRBD1. The CDR3 is 18 residues long. After removal of 1 base from V and 3 bases from J, the junction contained 6 bases not matched to a gene. Per the germline V gene, CDR1 is MGHRA and CDR2 is YSYEKL. CDR3 nucleotides: TGCGCCAGCAGCCAAGGGGACAGGGGGCGTCACCCTAATGAAAAACTGTTTTTT. Encoded protein: CASSQGDRGRHPNEKLFF.